The clone carrying this TCR beta chain has more than one count but fewer than ten. The antigen remains unidentified. This CDR3 is 14 amino acids long. Trimming at V came to 4 bases and at J to 7 bases, leaving 8 bases not matched to a gene. The data belong to a study of blood T cells in healthy people across ages. Points from the study as a whole: The study found more naive CD4+ cells and higher diversity in long-lived than aged donors. The CMV status of each donor remained undetermined, and this could have confounded shifts in expanded clonotypes. Older individuals had lower TCR beta diversity per million T cells (the decline was roughly linear).

Using a J-beta primer mix together with a sample-barcoded 5' primer, a second PCR was run for roughly 6 to 12 cycles. MiXCR, run by TCRdb on the 5' RACE reads, gives a single entry per CDR3 protein. In the table there are about 1,800,000 distinct CDR3 sequences, under 30% of which are singletons. Extracted total RNA amounted to at least 5.5 micrograms for each sample. The chain employs TRBV12-3 or TRBV12-4 and TRBJ1-1; 8 bases map to TRBD1. The sample consisted of blood. The TCR was taken from a woman aged 25 to 39 in good health. CDR3 in DNA: TGTGCCAGCAGTTCCAACAGGGGGTGGGGTGAAGCTTTCTTT. Its protein product is CASSSNRGWGEAFF.